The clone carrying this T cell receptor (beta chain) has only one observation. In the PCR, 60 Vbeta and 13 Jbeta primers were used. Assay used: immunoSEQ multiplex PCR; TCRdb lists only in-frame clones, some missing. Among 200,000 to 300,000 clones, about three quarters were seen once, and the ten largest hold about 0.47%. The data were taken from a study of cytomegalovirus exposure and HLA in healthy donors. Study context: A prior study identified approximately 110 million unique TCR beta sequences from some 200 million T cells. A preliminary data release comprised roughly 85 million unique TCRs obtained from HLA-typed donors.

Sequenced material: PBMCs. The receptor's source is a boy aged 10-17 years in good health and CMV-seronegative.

CDR3 coding DNA: TGTGCCATCAGTGGGGGACAGGTTTTGGCTTTCTTT. This sequence encodes CAISGGQVLAFF. The chain employs TRBV10-3 and TRBJ1-1; 8 positions agree with TRBD1. Germline CDR1 reads ENHRY; CDR2 reads SYGVKD. The CDR3 is 12 residues long. V was clipped by 4 bases and J by 11 bases; unmatched bases: 6.